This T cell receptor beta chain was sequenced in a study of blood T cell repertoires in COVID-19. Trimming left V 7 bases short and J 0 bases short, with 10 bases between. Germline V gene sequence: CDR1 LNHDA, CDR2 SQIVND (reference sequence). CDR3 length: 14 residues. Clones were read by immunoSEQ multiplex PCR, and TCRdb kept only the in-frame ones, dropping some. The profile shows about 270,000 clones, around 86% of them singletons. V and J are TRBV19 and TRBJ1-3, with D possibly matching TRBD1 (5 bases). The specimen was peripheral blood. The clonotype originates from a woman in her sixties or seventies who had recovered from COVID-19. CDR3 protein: CASKDTYSGNTIYF. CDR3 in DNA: TGTGCCAGTAAGGACACGTACTCTGGAAACACCATATATTTT. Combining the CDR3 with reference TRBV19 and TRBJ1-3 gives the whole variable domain DGGITQSPKYLFRKEGQNVTLSCEQNLNHDAMYWYRQDPGQGLRLIYYSQIVNDFQKGDIAEGYSVSREKKESFPLTVTSAQKNPTAFYLCASKDTYSGNTIYFGEGSWLTVV.